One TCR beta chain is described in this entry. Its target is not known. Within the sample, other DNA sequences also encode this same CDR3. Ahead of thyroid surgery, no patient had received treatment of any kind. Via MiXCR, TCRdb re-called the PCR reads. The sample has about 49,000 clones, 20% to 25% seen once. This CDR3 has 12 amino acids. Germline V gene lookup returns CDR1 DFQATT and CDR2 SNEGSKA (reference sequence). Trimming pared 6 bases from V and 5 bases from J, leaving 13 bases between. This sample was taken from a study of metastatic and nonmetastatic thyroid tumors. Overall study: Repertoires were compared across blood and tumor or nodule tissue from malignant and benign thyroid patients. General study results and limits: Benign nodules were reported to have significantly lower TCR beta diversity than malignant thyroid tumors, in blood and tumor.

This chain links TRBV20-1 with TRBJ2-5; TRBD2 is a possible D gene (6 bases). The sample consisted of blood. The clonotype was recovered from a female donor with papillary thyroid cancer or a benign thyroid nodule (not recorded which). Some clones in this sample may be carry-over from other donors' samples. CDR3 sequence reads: CSAPRGGETQYF. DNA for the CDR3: TGCAGTGCGCCGCGTGGGGGGGAGACCCAGTACTTC.